This T cell receptor beta chain originates from a study of cytomegalovirus exposure and HLA in healthy donors. Across the study: A later analysis reported the 130 or so validation repertoires used the same platform as the approximately 670 first-cohort repertoires.

V was clipped by 4 bases and J by 5 bases; unmatched bases: 10. Looked up from germline, CDR1 is SGHVS and CDR2 is FNYEAQ. The CDR3 is 16 amino acids. Only in-frame clones appear in the TCRdb table, and some are missing; sequencing was by immunoSEQ multiplex PCR. This table holds a few hundred thousand clones, 86% found once. The source material was PBMCs. This clonotype was sampled from a woman younger than 35 in good health and CMV-seronegative. The rearrangement uses TRBV7-6 and TRBJ2-1; the match to TRBD1 covers 8 bases. DNA for the CDR3: TGTGCCAGCAGCTCCCCCCCGACAGGGGTCAACAATGAGCAGTTCTTC. Translating gives CASSSPPTGVNNEQFF.